The source of this T cell receptor beta chain is a study of radiotherapy plus CTLA-4 blockade in lung cancer. Some clones are missing from TCRdb's copy, which holds only in-frame ones; the method was immunoSEQ multiplex PCR. The data show around 78,000 clones, around 76% seen once. The CDR3 is 15 amino acids. Trimming stripped 3 bases from V and 8 bases from J, with 19 bases between. Germline V lookup: CDR1 MDHEN, CDR2 SYDVKM. The clonotype was recovered from a human donor with non-small cell lung cancer who had a partial response to radiotherapy plus ipilimumab. Some clones in this sample may be carry-over from other donors' samples. The specimen comprised peripheral blood, sampled from a patient treated with radiotherapy plus ipilimumab. This chain links TRBV28 with TRBJ1-2; D is perhaps TRBD1 (6 bases). The CDR3 DNA reads TGTGCCAGCAGTTTGTTTTTGTTGGGGGCAGGAGGCTACACCTTC. Translation gives CASSLFLLGAGGYTF.